These 23 T cell receptor beta chains were all obtained from the same sample, sequenced in a study of cytomegalovirus exposure and HLA in healthy donors. 13 Jbeta primers and 60 Vbeta primers were used for the PCR. TCRdb's copy holds only in-frame clones and misses some; the assay was immunoSEQ multiplex PCR. This table holds roughly 140,000 clones, almost 80% found once. The sample comprised PBMCs. The receptors here all came from a male donor in good health and CMV-seronegative.

The J gene is TRBJ1-6, the V gene TRBV5-4, with 7 bases matching TRBD1. The CDR3 consists of 15 residues. The germline CDR1 and CDR2 sequences are SGHNT and YYREEE (reference sequence). V trimming: 4 bases; J trimming: 7 bases; junction bases outside the gene matches: 8. The CDR3 DNA is TGTGCCAGCAGCAACGGACAGGCAATGAATTCACCCCTCCACTTT. Its protein is CASSNGQAMNSPLHF. Drawing the rest from reference TRBV5-4 and TRBJ1-6, the complete variable domain is ETGVTQSPTHLIKTRGQQVTLRCSSQSGHNTVSWYQQALGQGPQFIFQYYREEENGRGNFPPRFSGLQFPNYSSELNVNALELDDSALYLCASSNGQAMNSPLHFGNGTRLTVT.

The chain has TRBV11-1 and TRBJ2-5, with 8 bases lining up with TRBD2. The end of the DNA is better explained by TRBJ2-7, so the J call may be wrong. Germline V lookup: CDR1 SGHAT, CDR2 FQDESV (reference sequence). The CDR3 consists of 14 residues. The CDR3 DNA reads as TGTGCCAGCAGCCAACGGGAGGGACCCTACGAGCAGTACTTC. Protein product: CASSQREGPYEQYF.

The chain combines TRBV7-9 with TRBJ2-5; no firm D call. The CDR3 is 13 residues long. Trimming took 5 bases from V and 11 from J, leaving 18 bases between them. Germline V CDR1 and CDR2: SEHNR, FQNEAQ (reference sequence). The CDR3 DNA reads as TGTGCCAGCAGCCCGAATATAAATGGAGAGCAGTACTTC. Protein sequence: CASSPNINGEQYF.

V is TRBV7-2 and J is TRBJ2-3; 8 bases align to TRBD2. Germline CDR1 SGHTA, CDR2 FQGNSA. The CDR3 is made up of 14 amino acids. The V and J ends lost 3 bases and 4 bases, in that order; junction bases with no gene match: 3. The CDR3 sequence: CASSFTSGADTQYF. The CDR3 DNA reads as TGTGCCAGCAGCTTTACTAGCGGAGCAGATACGCAGTATTTT.

The CDR3 DNA is TGTGCCAGCAGCTTAACGTCCGGGCAGGGGGAACCTGAGCAGTTCTTC. Translating it yields CASSLTSGQGEPEQFF. The J gene is TRBJ2-1, the V gene TRBV7-3; 7 bases fit TRBD1. Looked up from germline, CDR1 is SGHTA and CDR2 is FQGTGA. This CDR3 contains 16 residues. V lost 0 bases, J lost 9 bases, and 11 bases stayed unmatched.

To note about this clone: The same CDR3 also results from other DNA sequences found in this sample. The rearrangement joins TRBV29-1 to TRBJ2-7, with D maybe TRBD1 (6 bases). Trimming removed 6 bases from V and 3 bases from J, with 15 bases in between. CDR1 is SQVTM, CDR2 ANQGSEA, per germline. The CDR3 spans 13 residues. The CDR3 spells CSVRRTDLYEQYF. CDR3 nucleotides: TGCAGCGTCCGACGGACAGACCTCTACGAGCAGTACTTC.

The chain recombines TRBV4-3 with TRBJ2-1; 7 bases fit TRBD2. The length of the CDR3 is 18 residues. CDR1 is LGHNA, CDR2 YSLEER, per germline. V gave up 0 bases and J gave up 0 bases; unmatched junction bases: 8. DNA of the CDR3: TGCGCCAGCAGCCAAGATGGCGGGGGTACCCTCTCCTACAATGAGCAGTTCTTC. This codes for CASSQDGGGTLSYNEQFF.

This clone turned up a few times. J is TRBJ2-3 and V is TRBV6-6; 7 bases are shared with TRBD1. V lost 7 bases, J lost 4 bases, and 5 bases stayed unmatched. Germline V lookup: CDR1 MNHNY, CDR2 SVGAGI (reference sequence). CDR3 length: 13 residues. CDR3 amino acids: CASKKTGADTQYF. CDR3 DNA: TGTGCCAGCAAAAAAACAGGGGCAGATACGCAGTATTTT.

The genes are TRBV6-5 and TRBJ2-1; 10 nucleotides agree with TRBD2. V was clipped by 3 bases and J by 3 bases; unmatched bases: 2. Germline V gene data show CDR1 as MNHEY and CDR2 as SVGAGI. The CDR3 runs 15 residues. CDR3 DNA sequence: TGTGCCAGCAGTTATACTAGCGGGGACTACAATGAGCAGTTCTTC. Its translation is CASSYTSGDYNEQFF.

The rearrangement joins TRBV5-4 to TRBJ2-7; no firm D call. In germline, CDR1 is SGHNT, CDR2 YYREEE (reference sequence). This CDR3 has 13 amino acids. Trimming stripped 0 bases from V and 5 bases from J, with 9 bases between. The CDR3 is CASSLARIDEQYF. The CDR3 coding sequence is TGTGCCAGCAGCTTGGCTAGGATCGACGAGCAGTACTTC.

The table lists this clone with a few counts. The V call is TRBV5-1, the J call TRBJ2-3, with 7 bases lining up with TRBD2. Trimming cost V 5 bases and J 3 bases; bases outside gene matches: 9. Germline lookup yields CDR1 SGHRS and CDR2 YFSETQ. The CDR3 spans 15 residues. The CDR3 protein is CASSRLGGKTDTQYF. The DNA for the CDR3 is TGCGCCAGCAGTCGCCTGGGGGGGAAAACAGATACGCAGTATTTT.

The chain couples TRBV4-3 to TRBJ2-1; maybe TRBD2 (5 bases). CDR1 and CDR2 (germline): LGHNA, YSLEER. There are 14 residues in the CDR3. V gave up 0 bases and J gave up 7 bases, with 10 bases separating them. In nucleotides, the CDR3 is TGCGCCAGCAGCCAAGATCTAGCTCGTAATGAGCAGTTCTTC. Protein product: CASSQDLARNEQFF.

This chain joins TRBV28 and TRBJ2-1; perhaps TRBD1 as D (6 bases). This CDR3 spans 17 amino acids. The V gene lost 4 bases and the J gene lost 3 bases, with 19 bases spanning the gap. Germline V gives CDR1 MDHEN, CDR2 SYDVKM. CDR3 DNA sequence: TGTGCCAGCAGTTCCCCCGCGGCAGGGGCGGGCTACAATGAGCAGTTCTTC. Its protein is CASSSPAAGAGYNEQFF.

The chain employs TRBV2 and TRBJ1-3, with a weak D call TRBD1 (5 bases). V was trimmed by 9 bases and J by 2 bases, leaving 17 bases between them. Germline lookup yields CDR1 SNHLY and CDR2 FYNNEI. This CDR3 is 15 amino acids long. The CDR3: CASTQGSLTGNTIYF. In DNA form, the CDR3 reads TGTGCCAGTACCCAGGGCTCTCTTACTGGAAACACCATATATTTT.

V is TRBV5-1 and J is TRBJ2-1; 12 nucleotides align to TRBD2. The CDR3 length is 15 residues. In germline, CDR1 is SGHRS, CDR2 YFSETQ. J was trimmed by 10 bases and V by 0 bases; bases with no gene match: 5. The CDR3: CASSLGLAGVEEQFF. CDR3 coding DNA: TGCGCCAGCAGCTTGGGACTAGCGGGAGTGGAGGAGCAGTTCTTC.

The V call is TRBV28, the J call TRBJ1-4; tentative D call: TRBD1 (6 bases). The CDR3 has 15 amino acids. V lost 6 bases, J lost 8 bases, and 19 bases lay in between. Germline V gene sequence: CDR1 MDHEN, CDR2 SYDVKM. The CDR3 here is CASSPQGGLGEKLFF. CDR3 DNA sequence: TGTGCCAGCAGCCCACAGGGCGGGCTAGGGGAAAAACTGTTTTTT.

This chain links TRBV7-3 with TRBJ2-1; D may be TRBD1 (5 bases). V was cut by 4 bases and J by 8 bases, with 12 bases left in between. The CDR3 runs 13 residues. CDR1 and CDR2 from the germline V gene are SGHTA and FQGTGA. The CDR3 sequence: CASSSQWGHEQFF. CDR3 sequence (DNA): TGTGCCAGCAGCTCCCAGTGGGGCCATGAGCAGTTCTTC.

The chain recombines TRBV6-1 with TRBJ2-7; perhaps TRBD2 as D (6 bases). There are 12 residues in the CDR3. V shed 5 bases and J shed 4 bases, with 9 bases lying between them. From germline, CDR1 is MNHNS and CDR2 SASEGT. The CDR3 DNA reads as TGTGCCAGCAGTTGGGGGGTGTACGAGCAGTACTTC. It codes for CASSWGVYEQYF.

This chain links TRBV30 with TRBJ1-1; weak D call: TRBD1 (5 bases). V gave up 0 bases and J gave up 3 bases, with 8 bases separating them. CDR3 size: 13 residues. The germline CDR1 and CDR2 sequences are GTSNPN and SVGIG (reference sequence). For the CDR3, the DNA is TGTGCCTGGAGTGTACGGGGGGACACTGAAGCTTTCTTT. It is translated as CAWSVRGDTEAFF. Filled out from reference TRBV30 and TRBJ1-1, the complete variable domain reads SQTIHQWPATLVQPVGSPLSLECTVEGTSNPNLYWYRQAAGRGLQLLFYSVGIGQISSEVPQNLSASRPQDRQFILSSKKLLLSDSGFYLCAWSVRGDTEAFFGQGTRLTVV.

The gene calls are TRBV27 and TRBJ2-7, with D perhaps TRBD1 (6 bases). The CDR3 is 15 amino acids. CDR1 and CDR2 from the germline V gene are MNHEY and SMNVEV (reference sequence). Trimming took off 8 bases at V and 6 bases at J, with 23 bases between the two ends. The DNA for the CDR3 is TGTGCCAGCCTAGACCGGGGACATCAAAAGGGCGAGCAGTACTTC. It codes for CASLDRGHQKGEQYF.

This clone was seen a few times. This chain links TRBV5-4 with TRBJ2-4; 9 positions match TRBD1. CDR3 length: 14 residues. Germline loops: CDR1 SGHNT, CDR2 YYREEE (reference sequence). The junction had 3 bases not matched to a gene; V was cut back by 2 bases and J by 6 bases. CDR3 protein: CASSFWGQGNIQYF. CDR3 DNA: TGTGCCAGCAGCTTTTGGGGACAGGGAAACATTCAGTACTTC. The whole variable domain, filled in from reference TRBV5-4 and TRBJ2-4, reads ETGVTQSPTHLIKTRGQQVTLRCSSQSGHNTVSWYQQALGQGPQFIFQYYREEENGRGNFPPRFSGLQFPNYSSELNVNALELDDSALYLCASSFWGQGNIQYFGAGTRLSVL.

V usage is TRBV18 and J usage is TRBJ1-1; D possibly corresponds to TRBD1 (6 bases). V lost 5 bases, J lost 4 bases, and 11 bases lay in between. Germline loops: CDR1 KGHSH, CDR2 LQKENI. This CDR3 is built from 13 residues. Written as DNA, the CDR3 is TGTGCCAGCTCATCTGGACAGCCCACTGAAGCTTTCTTT. The encoded protein is CASSSGQPTEAFF.

This sequence joins TRBV2 and TRBJ2-2, with TRBD2 identical over 9 bases. CDR3 length: 19 amino acids. Germline-derived CDR1 and CDR2 are SNHLY and FYNNEI. J was trimmed by 1 base and V by 2 bases; bases with no gene match: 11. The CDR3 DNA reads TGTGCCAGCAGTGAATCGAAGCGGGAGGTTAATAGGAACACCGGGGAGCTGTTTTTT. Translation: CASSESKREVNRNTGELFF. Looking up the rest from reference TRBV2 and TRBJ2-2 gives the full variable domain: EPEVTQTPSHQVTQMGQEVILRCVPISNHLYFYWYRQILGQKVEFLVSFYNNEISEKSEIFDDQFSVERPDGSNFTLKIRSTKLEDSAMYFCASSESKREVNRNTGELFFGEGSRLTVL.